A selection of T cell receptor beta chains follows, all from one sample in a study of blood T cell repertoires in COVID-19. Profiled with immunoSEQ multiplex PCR; TCRdb holds only in-frame clones, not every one. The sample yields about 340,000 clones, about four fifths seen once. Material for sequencing was peripheral blood. Source of these receptors: a man younger than 40 with active or convalescent COVID-19. CDR3s include the opening cysteine and the closing phenylalanine or tryptophan. The order of the fields is clone size, D gene, V gene, J gene, CDR3 DNA, CDR3 protein. D genes are given only for firm matches. Not every row has a clone size; where given, it reads once, few, many or a size class.

clone size: -; D gene: TRBD1; V gene: TRBV6-5; J gene: TRBJ1-3; CDR3 DNA: TGTGCCAGCTCACACAGGGGGCCTGGAAACACCATATATTTT; CDR3 protein: CASSHRGPGNTIYF
clone size: once; D gene: -; V gene: TRBV9; J gene: TRBJ1-1; CDR3 DNA: TGTGCCAGCAGTGGAGAGAGTGAAGCTTTCTTT; CDR3 protein: CASSGESEAFF
clone size: -; D gene: TRBD2; V gene: TRBV9; J gene: TRBJ2-1; CDR3 DNA: TGTGCCAGCAGCGTCCAGACTAGCGGGAACCTCCATGGCGAGCAGTTCTTC; CDR3 protein: CASSVQTSGNLHGEQFF
clone size: -; D gene: -; V gene: TRBV5-4; J gene: TRBJ1-1; CDR3 DNA: TGTGCCAGCAGCTTGTTCGGAGCTCGCACTGAAGCTTTCTTT; CDR3 protein: CASSLFGARTEAFF
clone size: once; D gene: -; V gene: TRBV6-1; J gene: TRBJ2-5; CDR3 DNA: TGTGCCAGCAGTGAAGGGCCACCGGGTCGGGGGACCCAGTACTTC; CDR3 protein: CASSEGPPGRGTQYF
clone size: -; D gene: -; V gene: TRBV9; J gene: TRBJ2-2; CDR3 DNA: TGTGCCAGCAGCGGAGGGACTCTCGGGGAGCTGTTTTTT; CDR3 protein: CASSGGTLGELFF
clone size: -; D gene: -; V gene: TRBV11-2; J gene: TRBJ2-5; CDR3 DNA: TGTGCCAGCAGCTTAGATCCCTCGCGGGCCCGGGAGACCCAGTACTTC; CDR3 protein: CASSLDPSRARETQYF
clone size: -; D gene: TRBD1; V gene: TRBV5-1; J gene: TRBJ1-5; CDR3 DNA: TGCGCCAGCAGCCCCGGCCAGGGGGCGTCCCCCAATCAGCCCCAGCATTTT; CDR3 protein: CASSPGQGASPNQPQHF
clone size: -; D gene: -; V gene: TRBV10-2; J gene: TRBJ1-6; CDR3 DNA: TGCGCCAGCAGTGAGCCGGAGGGTTCACCCCTCCACTTT; CDR3 protein: CASSEPEGSPLHF
clone size: few; D gene: -; V gene: TRBV28; J gene: TRBJ2-2; CDR3 DNA: TGTGCCAGCAGTTCTCCGGGACAAGGCACCGGGGAGCTGTTTTTT; CDR3 protein: CASSSPGQGTGELFF
clone size: -; D gene: -; V gene: TRBV4-2; J gene: TRBJ2-2; CDR3 DNA: TGTGCCAGCAGCCAAGATGGGAACGAGGGCACGGCCGGGGAGCTGTTTTTT; CDR3 protein: CASSQDGNEGTAGELFF
clone size: -; D gene: TRBD2; V gene: TRBV6-2/TRBV6-3; J gene: TRBJ2-1; CDR3 DNA: TGTGCCAGCAGTTTGCTGGGGGGGAACAATGAGCAGTTCTTC; CDR3 protein: CASSLLGGNNEQFF
clone size: -; D gene: -; V gene: TRBV11-2; J gene: TRBJ2-4; CDR3 DNA: TGTGCCAGCGAGCCCGGGAGTGGAAATGGAAACATTCAGTACTTC; CDR3 protein: CASEPGSGNGNIQYF
clone size: -; D gene: TRBD2; V gene: TRBV9; J gene: TRBJ2-3; CDR3 DNA: TGTGCCAGCAGCGCTTATAGCGGGAGCACAGATACGCAGTATTTT; CDR3 protein: CASSAYSGSTDTQYF
clone size: -; D gene: -; V gene: TRBV7-2; J gene: TRBJ2-3; CDR3 DNA: TGTGCCAGCAGCTTAGCTCCGGGACTGCTAGATACGCAGTATTTT; CDR3 protein: CASSLAPGLLDTQYF
clone size: -; D gene: -; V gene: TRBV14; J gene: TRBJ2-2; CDR3 DNA: TGTGCCAGCAGCCTTACTAGGGACACCGGGGAGCTGTTTTTT; CDR3 protein: CASSLTRDTGELFF
clone size: -; D gene: -; V gene: TRBV4-2; J gene: TRBJ1-5; CDR3 DNA: TGTGCCAGCAGCCAAGGGACAGGCAATCAGCCCCAGCATTTT; CDR3 protein: CASSQGTGNQPQHF
clone size: once; D gene: TRBD1; V gene: TRBV28; J gene: TRBJ1-1; CDR3 DNA: TGTGCCAGCAGTGTCCCCGGACAGGTTGCCACTGAAGCTTTCTTT; CDR3 protein: CASSVPGQVATEAFF
clone size: -; D gene: -; V gene: TRBV11-3; J gene: TRBJ1-1; CDR3 DNA: TGTGCCAGCAGCGGGGACACGGGGTTAACTGAAGCTTTCTTT; CDR3 protein: CASSGDTGLTEAFF
clone size: -; D gene: TRBD2; V gene: TRBV15; J gene: TRBJ2-3; CDR3 DNA: TGTGCCACCAGCAGAAGAGGGCTAGCGGGGGGCCGGGGAAACACAGATACGCAGTATTTT; CDR3 protein: CATSRRGLAGGRGNTDTQYF
clone size: -; D gene: TRBD2; V gene: TRBV4-1; J gene: TRBJ2-1; CDR3 DNA: TGCGCCAGCAGCCAGGGGACTAGCGGGCCCTGGGATGAGCAGTTCTTC; CDR3 protein: CASSQGTSGPWDEQFF
clone size: -; D gene: TRBD1; V gene: TRBV19; J gene: TRBJ1-1; CDR3 DNA: TGTGCCAGTAGTCCATCCAGGGGGCTACACACTGAAGCTTTCTTT; CDR3 protein: CASSPSRGLHTEAFF
clone size: -; D gene: -; V gene: TRBV29-1; J gene: TRBJ2-2; CDR3 DNA: TGCAGCGTTTTATTGCGGAGGAACACCGGGGAGCTGTTTTTT; CDR3 protein: CSVLLRRNTGELFF
clone size: -; D gene: -; V gene: TRBV5-1; J gene: TRBJ2-7; CDR3 DNA: TGCGCCAGCAGCTTGGGACAGAGCACCTCCTACGAGCAGTACTTC; CDR3 protein: CASSLGQSTSYEQYF
clone size: -; D gene: TRBD2; V gene: TRBV7-3; J gene: TRBJ2-1; CDR3 DNA: TGTGCCAGCAGCTTAGGGTTAGCGGGGGAGCAGTTCTTC; CDR3 protein: CASSLGLAGEQFF
clone size: -; D gene: -; V gene: TRBV5-1; J gene: TRBJ1-2; CDR3 DNA: TGCGCCAGCAGCTTGGAAGTGGGGGCCCACTATGGCTACACCTTC; CDR3 protein: CASSLEVGAHYGYTF
clone size: -; D gene: -; V gene: TRBV28; J gene: TRBJ2-7; CDR3 DNA: TGTGCCAGCAGTCTGAGGGGGGGGACTATTCCCTCCAAGCAGTACTTC; CDR3 protein: CASSLRGGTIPSKQYF
clone size: -; D gene: -; V gene: TRBV19; J gene: TRBJ2-1; CDR3 DNA: TGTGCCAGTAGTATGTGGTCCAGGGGTGACAATGAGCAGTTCTTC; CDR3 protein: CASSMWSRGDNEQFF
clone size: -; D gene: -; V gene: TRBV7-9; J gene: TRBJ2-3; CDR3 DNA: TGTGCCAGCAGCTTATGGGCAACCCGCACAGATACGCAGTATTTT; CDR3 protein: CASSLWATRTDTQYF
clone size: -; D gene: -; V gene: TRBV3-1/TRBV3-2; J gene: TRBJ2-1; CDR3 DNA: TGTGCCAGCAGCCACTCGGGTGAGCAGTTCTTC; CDR3 protein: CASSHSGEQFF
clone size: -; D gene: -; V gene: TRBV5-4; J gene: TRBJ1-5; CDR3 DNA: TGTGCCAGCAGCTTGGGAGTTAATCAGCCCCAGCATTTT; CDR3 protein: CASSLGVNQPQHF
clone size: -; D gene: -; V gene: TRBV7-2; J gene: TRBJ2-2; CDR3 DNA: TGTGCCAGCAGCACGCAAGGGGCAGGGCTTTACACCGGGGAGCTGTTTTTT; CDR3 protein: CASSTQGAGLYTGELFF
clone size: -; D gene: -; V gene: TRBV10-3; J gene: TRBJ1-1; CDR3 DNA: TGTGCCATCAGCCCGGTCATGAACACTGAAGCTTTCTTT; CDR3 protein: CAISPVMNTEAFF
clone size: -; D gene: TRBD1; V gene: TRBV4-1; J gene: TRBJ2-7; CDR3 DNA: TGCGCCAGCAGCCACCCCCCCGGGACAGGGGCCTACGAGCAGTACTTC; CDR3 protein: CASSHPPGTGAYEQYF
clone size: -; D gene: -; V gene: TRBV7-2; J gene: TRBJ2-3; CDR3 DNA: TGTGCCAGCAGCTCAACTTCCGGTGATACGCAGTATTTT; CDR3 protein: CASSSTSGDTQYF
clone size: once; D gene: -; V gene: TRBV18; J gene: TRBJ2-7; CDR3 DNA: TGTGCCAGCTCACCAAATAGACAGATACTCTACGAGCAGTACTTC; CDR3 protein: CASSPNRQILYEQYF
clone size: -; D gene: TRBD1; V gene: TRBV6-2/TRBV6-3; J gene: TRBJ2-1; CDR3 DNA: TGTGCCAGCAGTTACGACAGGGTCTACAATGAGCAGTTCTTC; CDR3 protein: CASSYDRVYNEQFF
clone size: -; D gene: TRBD1; V gene: TRBV10-3; J gene: TRBJ2-1; CDR3 DNA: TGTGCCATCAGTTTGGGACAGGACAATGAGCAGTTCTTC; CDR3 protein: CAISLGQDNEQFF
clone size: -; D gene: TRBD1; V gene: TRBV18; J gene: TRBJ1-5; CDR3 DNA: TGTGCCAGCTCCCCAGGGACAGGGGGCCGTCAGCCCCAGCATTTT; CDR3 protein: CASSPGTGGRQPQHF
clone size: -; D gene: -; V gene: TRBV9; J gene: TRBJ2-1; CDR3 DNA: TGTGCCAGCAGCCCTCAGGGACTCTTAAGCTCCTACAATGAGCAGTTCTTC; CDR3 protein: CASSPQGLLSSYNEQFF
clone size: -; D gene: TRBD2; V gene: TRBV5-4; J gene: TRBJ2-1; CDR3 DNA: TGTGCCAGCAGCTCGGGGGGGGCAGGGTCCTACAATGAGCAGTTCTTC; CDR3 protein: CASSSGGAGSYNEQFF
clone size: -; D gene: -; V gene: TRBV28; J gene: TRBJ1-1; CDR3 DNA: TGTGCCAGCAGTCCATACCCCGGCGACCACGACGAGGTGAACACTGAAGCTTTCTTT; CDR3 protein: CASSPYPGDHDEVNTEAFF
clone size: few; D gene: TRBD2; V gene: TRBV9; J gene: TRBJ2-7; CDR3 DNA: TGTGCCAGCAGCCCAACCCTAGGACTAGTCAGGGAGCAGTACTTC; CDR3 protein: CASSPTLGLVREQYF
clone size: -; D gene: TRBD2; V gene: TRBV7-3; J gene: TRBJ2-1; CDR3 DNA: TGTGCCAGCAGCCAGACGGACCCCAGACTAGCGGGAGGGCTGTACAATGAGCAGTTCTTC; CDR3 protein: CASSQTDPRLAGGLYNEQFF
clone size: -; D gene: -; V gene: TRBV14; J gene: TRBJ2-1; CDR3 DNA: TGTGCCAGCAGCCCCTCGCCCCTCAGGCGGCAGTTCTTC; CDR3 protein: CASSPSPLRRQFF
clone size: -; D gene: TRBD2; V gene: TRBV5-1; J gene: TRBJ2-1; CDR3 DNA: TGCGCCAGCAGCTCAGAGACTAGCGGCGCCTACAATGAGCAGTTCTTC; CDR3 protein: CASSSETSGAYNEQFF
clone size: few; D gene: TRBD1; V gene: TRBV2; J gene: TRBJ1-4; CDR3 DNA: TGTGCCAGCAGTGGAGGGACAGTTAATGAAAAACTGTTTTTT; CDR3 protein: CASSGGTVNEKLFF
clone size: -; D gene: -; V gene: TRBV5-1; J gene: TRBJ1-2; CDR3 DNA: TGCGCCAGCAGCCAGGACCTACAGGGAATCTATGGCTACACCTTC; CDR3 protein: CASSQDLQGIYGYTF
clone size: -; D gene: -; V gene: TRBV19; J gene: TRBJ2-3; CDR3 DNA: TGTGCCAGTAGTATCGGGGCGAGGGGCGGGGGCACAGATACGCAGTATTTT; CDR3 protein: CASSIGARGGGTDTQYF
clone size: -; D gene: -; V gene: TRBV6-6; J gene: TRBJ2-3; CDR3 DNA: TGTGCCAGCAGCCTAAGACAGGTTAGGGATACGCAGTATTTT; CDR3 protein: CASSLRQVRDTQYF
clone size: -; D gene: TRBD2; V gene: TRBV7-3; J gene: TRBJ2-1; CDR3 DNA: TGTGCCAGCAGCCAAAGGCGGGAGGGTGAGCAGTTCTTC; CDR3 protein: CASSQRREGEQFF
clone size: few; D gene: TRBD1; V gene: TRBV6-5; J gene: TRBJ1-2; CDR3 DNA: TGTGCCAGCAGAGCCGACAGGGGCGCGGACTATGGCTACACCTTC; CDR3 protein: CASRADRGADYGYTF
clone size: -; D gene: -; V gene: TRBV29-1; J gene: TRBJ2-2; CDR3 DNA: TGCAGCGTGGTGACTGGATTGAACACCGGGGAGCTGTTTTTT; CDR3 protein: CSVVTGLNTGELFF
clone size: -; D gene: TRBD1; V gene: TRBV12-5; J gene: TRBJ2-3; CDR3 DNA: TGTGCTAGTGGTTTGGTAAGGACAGGGACCACAGATACGCAGTATTTT; CDR3 protein: CASGLVRTGTTDTQYF
clone size: -; D gene: -; V gene: TRBV7-2; J gene: TRBJ1-2; CDR3 DNA: TGTGCCAGCAGACCCTCGACCGCCGCGGTTGGCTACACCTTC; CDR3 protein: CASRPSTAAVGYTF
clone size: -; D gene: TRBD2; V gene: TRBV9; J gene: TRBJ2-1; CDR3 DNA: TGTGCCAGCAGCGTTGGGACTAACGGAGGGAATGAGCAGTTCTTC; CDR3 protein: CASSVGTNGGNEQFF
clone size: -; D gene: -; V gene: TRBV28; J gene: TRBJ2-3; CDR3 DNA: TGTGCCAGCAGTTTATTACAGGGCACAGATACGCAGTATTTT; CDR3 protein: CASSLLQGTDTQYF
clone size: once; D gene: -; V gene: TRBV6-2/TRBV6-3; J gene: TRBJ1-1; CDR3 DNA: TGTGCCAGCAGTCGCCCCCCAGGGGTTTTGAACACTGAAGCTTTCTTT; CDR3 protein: CASSRPPGVLNTEAFF
clone size: -; D gene: -; V gene: TRBV30; J gene: TRBJ2-3; CDR3 DNA: TGTGCCTGGAGTGACAGATTCACAGATACGCAGTATTTT; CDR3 protein: CAWSDRFTDTQYF